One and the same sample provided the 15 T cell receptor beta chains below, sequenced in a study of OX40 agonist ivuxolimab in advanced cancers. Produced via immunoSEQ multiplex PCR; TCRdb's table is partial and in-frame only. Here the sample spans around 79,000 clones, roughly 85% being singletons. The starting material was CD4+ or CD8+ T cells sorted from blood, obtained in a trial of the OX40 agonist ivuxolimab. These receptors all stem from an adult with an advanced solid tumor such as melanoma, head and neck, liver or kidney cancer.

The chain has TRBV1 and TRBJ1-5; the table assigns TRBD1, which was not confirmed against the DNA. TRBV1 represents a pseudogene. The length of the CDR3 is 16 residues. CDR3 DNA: TGCACCAGCAGCTCCGAACAGGGCTGGGGTCCTCAGCCCCAGCATTTT. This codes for CTSSSEQGWGPQPQHF.

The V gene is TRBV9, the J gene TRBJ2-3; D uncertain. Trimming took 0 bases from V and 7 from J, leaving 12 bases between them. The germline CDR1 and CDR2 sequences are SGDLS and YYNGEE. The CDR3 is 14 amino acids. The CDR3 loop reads CASSVGYRNNTQYF. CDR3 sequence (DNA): TGTGCCAGCAGCGTAGGCTACCGGAATAATACGCAGTATTTT.

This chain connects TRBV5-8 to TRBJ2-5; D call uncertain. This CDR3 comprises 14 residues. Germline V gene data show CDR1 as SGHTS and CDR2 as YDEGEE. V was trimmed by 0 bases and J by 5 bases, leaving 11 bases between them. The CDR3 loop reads CASSLEPNGETQYF. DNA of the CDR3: TGTGCCAGCAGCTTGGAGCCCAACGGGGAGACCCAGTACTTC.

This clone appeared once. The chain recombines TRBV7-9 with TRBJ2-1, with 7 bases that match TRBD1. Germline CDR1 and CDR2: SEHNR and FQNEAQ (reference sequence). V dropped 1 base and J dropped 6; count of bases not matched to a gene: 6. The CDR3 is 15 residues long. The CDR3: CASSLGQGIFNEQFF. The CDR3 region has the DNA TGTGCCAGCAGCTTAGGACAGGGTATCTTCAATGAGCAGTTCTTC.

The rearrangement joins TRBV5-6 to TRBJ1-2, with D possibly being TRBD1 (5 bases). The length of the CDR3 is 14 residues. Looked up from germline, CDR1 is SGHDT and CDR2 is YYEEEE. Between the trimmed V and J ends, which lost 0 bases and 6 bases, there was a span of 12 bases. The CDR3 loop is CASSLVGLQDGYTF. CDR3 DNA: TGTGCCAGCAGCTTGGTCGGGCTACAGGATGGCTACACCTTC.

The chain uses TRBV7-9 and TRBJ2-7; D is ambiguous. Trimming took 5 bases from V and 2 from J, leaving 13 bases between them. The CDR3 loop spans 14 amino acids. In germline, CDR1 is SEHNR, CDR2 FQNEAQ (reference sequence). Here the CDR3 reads CASSPWTATYEQYF. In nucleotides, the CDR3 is TGTGCCAGCAGCCCTTGGACGGCAACCTACGAGCAGTACTTC.

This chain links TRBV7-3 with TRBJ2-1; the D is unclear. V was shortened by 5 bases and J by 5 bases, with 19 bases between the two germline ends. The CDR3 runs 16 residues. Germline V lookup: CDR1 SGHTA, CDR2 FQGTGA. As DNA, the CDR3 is TGTGCCAGCAGCCTCAATCCGGCAACTTTAAACAATGAGCAGTTCTTC. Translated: CASSLNPATLNNEQFF.

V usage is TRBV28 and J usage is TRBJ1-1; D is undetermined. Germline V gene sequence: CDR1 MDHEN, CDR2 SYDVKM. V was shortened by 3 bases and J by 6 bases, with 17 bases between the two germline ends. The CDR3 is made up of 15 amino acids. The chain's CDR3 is CASSFSADGPPEAFF. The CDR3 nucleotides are TGTGCCAGCAGTTTTTCGGCAGACGGACCACCTGAAGCTTTCTTT.

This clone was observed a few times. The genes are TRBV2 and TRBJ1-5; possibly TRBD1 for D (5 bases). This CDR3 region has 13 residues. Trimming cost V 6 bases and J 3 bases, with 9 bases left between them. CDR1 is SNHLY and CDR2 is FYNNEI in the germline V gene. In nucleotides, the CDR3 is TGTGCCAGCAGACGGGACTTCAATCAGCCCCAGCATTTT. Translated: CASRRDFNQPQHF.

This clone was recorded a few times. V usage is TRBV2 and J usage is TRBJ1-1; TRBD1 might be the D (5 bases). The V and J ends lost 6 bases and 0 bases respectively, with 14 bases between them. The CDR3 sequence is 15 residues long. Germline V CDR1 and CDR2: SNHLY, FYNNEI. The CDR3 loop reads CASRIGTAMNTEAFF. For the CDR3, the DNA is TGTGCCAGCAGGATCGGGACGGCCATGAACACTGAAGCTTTCTTT.

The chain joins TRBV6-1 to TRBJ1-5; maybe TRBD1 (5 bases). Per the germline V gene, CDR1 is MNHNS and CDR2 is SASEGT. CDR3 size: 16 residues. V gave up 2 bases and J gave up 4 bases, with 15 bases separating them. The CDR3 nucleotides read TGTGCCAGCAGTGAACATAGCGTGGGGGGAAATCAGCCCCAGCATTTT. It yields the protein CASSEHSVGGNQPQHF.

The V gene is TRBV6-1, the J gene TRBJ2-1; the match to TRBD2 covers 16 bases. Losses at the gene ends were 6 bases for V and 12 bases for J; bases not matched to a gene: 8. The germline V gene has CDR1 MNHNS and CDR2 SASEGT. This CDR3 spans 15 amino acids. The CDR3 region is CASRAGTSGRVWQFF. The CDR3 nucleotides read TGTGCCAGCAGAGCTGGGACTAGCGGGAGGGTTTGGCAGTTCTTC.

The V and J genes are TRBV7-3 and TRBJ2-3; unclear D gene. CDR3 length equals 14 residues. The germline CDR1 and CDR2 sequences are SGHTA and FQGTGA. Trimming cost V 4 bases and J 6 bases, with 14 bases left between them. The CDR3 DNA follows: TGTGCCAGCAGCTCGCCCCCCCTAGGGGATACGCAGTATTTT. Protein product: CASSSPPLGDTQYF.

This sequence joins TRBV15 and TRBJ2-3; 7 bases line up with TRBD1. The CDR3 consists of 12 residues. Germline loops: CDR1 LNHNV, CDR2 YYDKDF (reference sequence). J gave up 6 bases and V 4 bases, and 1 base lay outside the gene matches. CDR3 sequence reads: CATSIQGDTQYF. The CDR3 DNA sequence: TGTGCCACCAGCATACAGGGGGATACGCAGTATTTT.

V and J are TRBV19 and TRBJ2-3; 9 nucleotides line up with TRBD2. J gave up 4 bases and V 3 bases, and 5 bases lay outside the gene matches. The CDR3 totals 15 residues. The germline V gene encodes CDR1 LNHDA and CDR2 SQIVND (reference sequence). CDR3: CASSIAGGPPDTQYF. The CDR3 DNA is TGTGCCAGTAGTATCGCGGGAGGGCCTCCAGATACGCAGTATTTT.